One sample yielded the 10 T cell receptor beta chains listed below, sequenced in a study of Ad26.COV2.S vaccination and SARS-CoV-2 variants. Profiled with immunoSEQ multiplex PCR; TCRdb holds only in-frame clones, not every one. The table shows about 94,000 clones, with more than 70% occurring only once. The sequences come from peripheral blood, collected after recovery from COVID-19. The receptors come from a human donor who had recovered from COVID-19.

This rearrangement joins TRBV2 to TRBJ2-1; 12 positions agree with TRBD2. Germline V gene data show CDR1 as SNHLY and CDR2 as FYNNEI. Trimming removed 5 bases from V and 4 bases from J; junction bases left unmatched: 6. The CDR3 contains 16 residues. CDR3 residues: CASSPLAGGPYNEQFF. The CDR3 nucleotides are TGTGCCAGCAGTCCCCTAGCGGGAGGGCCGTACAATGAGCAGTTCTTC.

The chain is built from TRBV3-1 (or the pseudogene TRBV3-2) and TRBJ1-5; no definite D call. V was clipped by 1 base and J by 11 bases, with 9 bases between them. The germline gives CDR1 LGHDT, CDR2 YNNKEL (reference sequence). The CDR3 totals 12 residues. The CDR3: CASSQAGRAQHF. DNA of the CDR3: TGTGCCAGCAGCCAAGCCGGGCGAGCCCAGCATTTT.

The chain joins TRBV4-1 to TRBJ2-7; weak D call: TRBD1 (6 bases). V lost 0 bases and J lost 3, with 12 bases in between. This CDR3 has 15 amino acids. Germline V gene data show CDR1 as MGHRA and CDR2 as YSYEKL. The CDR3 sequence is CASSQDGQLIYEQYF. The CDR3 DNA reads TGCGCCAGCAGCCAAGATGGACAGTTAATCTACGAGCAGTACTTC.

This clone was seen just once. CDR3 sequence: CASSGTALGYTF. The CDR3 nucleotides are TGTGCCAGCAGTGGTACCGCCCTAGGCTACACCTTC. V is TRBV25-1 and J is TRBJ1-2; D unresolved. Germline CDR1 reads MGHDK; CDR2 reads SYGVNS. Trimming removed 4 bases at V and 8 bases at J, with 11 bases between. The CDR3 is 12 amino acids.

The rearrangement joins TRBV28 to TRBJ1-4; perhaps TRBD1 as D (5 bases). Trimming took 3 bases from V and 11 from J, leaving 22 bases between them. CDR3 length: 16 amino acids. The V gene's germline CDR1 is MDHEN and CDR2 SYDVKM. This CDR3 is CASSLNGGMTVGKLFF. The CDR3 nucleotides read TGTGCCAGCAGTTTGAACGGGGGAATGACTGTTGGGAAACTGTTTTTT.

This clone was counted only a few times. The chain employs TRBV11-2 and TRBJ2-7; 7 bases align to TRBD1. The CDR3 length is 16 residues. Germline CDR1 is SGHAT and CDR2 is FQNNGV. V trimming: 1 base; J trimming: 4 bases; junction bases outside the gene matches: 10. CDR3 DNA sequence: TGTGCCAGCAGCTTAGTTCCGGGACAGAGAGTATACGAGCAGTACTTC. It codes for CASSLVPGQRVYEQYF.

The chain is built from TRBV2 and TRBJ1-1; D is uncertain. Trimming took 7 bases from V and 0 from J, leaving 12 bases between them. The CDR3 covers 14 residues. Germline V gives CDR1 SNHLY, CDR2 FYNNEI. DNA for the CDR3: TGTGCCAGCACAGTAGACACGGTGAACACTGAAGCTTTCTTT. Translation: CASTVDTVNTEAFF.

The chain couples TRBV9 to TRBJ1-6, with TRBD1 matching over 7 bases. CDR1 is SGDLS and CDR2 is YYNGEE in the germline V gene. CDR3 size: 15 residues. The V gene end was trimmed by 0 bases and the J gene end by 10 bases; junction bases not matched to a gene: 7. For the CDR3, the DNA is TGTGCCAGCAGCGTAGTGGCAGGAGGGGGCTCACCCCTCCACTTT. Its protein product is CASSVVAGGGSPLHF.

The genes are TRBV29-1 and TRBJ2-5; D is ambiguous. The CDR3 has 14 amino acids. The germline V gene encodes CDR1 SQVTM and CDR2 ANQGSEA. V was clipped by 0 bases and J by 2 bases, with 10 bases between them. DNA of the CDR3: TGCAGCGTTGAAGAGTTCCAGAATCAAGAGACCCAGTACTTC. Translated: CSVEEFQNQETQYF.

About this clone itself: Other nucleotide sequences from this sample produce the same CDR3. The J gene is TRBJ1-1, the V gene TRBV5-1; D gene uncertain. The CDR3 has 13 amino acids. V was trimmed by 0 bases and J by 1 base, leaving 4 bases between them. The germline gives CDR1 SGHRS, CDR2 YFSETQ. The chain's CDR3 is CASSLGGNTEAFF. CDR3 nucleotides: TGCGCCAGCAGCTTGGGCGGGAACACTGAAGCTTTCTTT.